The T cell receptor beta chain described here comes from a study of shared clonotypes between healthy human individuals (dated by TCRdb to between 2020 and 2021). Regarding the study in general: The cohort comprised a couple of women and a few men aged 18 to 49 years. To increase sequencing depth and limit assay-specific biases, TCR repertoire library preparation and sequencing were carried out by different laboratories using diverse techniques. To estimate repertoire size and how much clonotypes are shared between individuals, the study performed deep sequencing of blood TCR repertoires from 4 to 6 healthy adults. Per donor, leukapheresis produced somewhere between about 0.94 and 9.5 billion PBMCs. For each donor, CD4 naive and CD4 memory were each given three plates, CD8 naive was given two plates, and CD8 memory was given one plate. The paper's findings and limits, for the study overall: Rarefaction of sorted-subset datasets indicated incomplete sequencing despite the large sequencing depth. Pairwise subsampling led to the expectation that sequencing depth would affect the degree of clonotype sharing among donors. The small number of donors limited the genetic and exposure-history diversity represented. Approximately 5% of naive CD4, around 3.5% of naive CD8, about 2.5% of memory CD4, and roughly 0.4% of memory CD8 clonotypes were shared across a few donors. Estimated clonotype richness was generally larger for naive than for memory subsets. Compared with non-shared clonotypes, the clonotypes found in all four sorted-subset donors had higher generation probabilities. Sampling was limited to blood, and TCR repertoires in tissue likely differ from TCR repertoires in blood.

The CDR3 has 14 amino acids, counting the end cysteine and phenylalanine. Only the CDR3 DNA is retained, 42 bases long and in frame from the first base. At the junction V is shortened by 4 bases and J by 5 bases; bases outside the gene matches: 9. The germline V gene encodes CDR1 GTSNPN and CDR2 SVGIG (reference sequence). This clone occurred a few times. Its antigen target is currently unknown. No per-base quality is available; no much larger clone lies one base away. Using the deep immunoSEQ assay, TCR CDR3 regions were amplified from genomic DNA by multiplex PCR. For each cell subset, the extracted genomic DNA was distributed evenly across all wells of several immunoSEQ 96-well plates, and each plate served as one replicate. For sorted subsets, each replicate PCR was loaded with around 220 ng genomic DNA, equivalent to about 30,000 T cell genomes. The purified libraries were quantified using a Qubit 3.0 fluorometer, sized with a Bioanalyzer 2100, and then quantified again using the KAPA Library Quantification kit. Every immunoSEQ 96-well plate was sequenced on a separate single-read 150-cycle Illumina NextSeq 550 flow cell. Turning to the authors' computational methods: Because only junctional sequences without quality scores were contained in the immunoSEQ output, filtering matching that applied to full-length reads could not be performed. To assign V/J genes and CDR3, sequences were annotated using PyIR, a Python wrapper for IgBLAST v1.9, with IMGT germline references. Reads with weak V/J assignments (E-value above 1e-6), missing CDR3, stop codons, out-of-frame junctions, or ambiguous translated residues were removed. V3J clonotypes were defined as sequences sharing an identical inferred V gene, J gene, and CDR3 amino acid sequence. Percentage overlap between repertoires was calculated by dividing the number of shared unique clonotypes by the size of the smaller repertoire. Repertoire richness was assessed with RTK rarefaction, the Chao1 estimator, and Recon v2.1 estimates of unobserved clonotypes. Generation probabilities for all TCRbeta clonotypes obtained by the gDNA method from a few donors were computed using OLGA. Sourced from immuneACCESS, this table was stored by TCRdb with only in-frame sequences that have V and J called. A share of the clones is absent; for the studies checked, an unresolved V gene accounts for under half, and the remainder has no known explanation. V and J calls and clone size are those listed in that table; D and trimming were worked out from the DNA. A total of about 1 million clones appear in this sample, around four fifths of them only once. Together, the top ten hold 1.2% to 1.5% of the sample.

Healthy HIV-negative adults with no recently reported acute infections or vaccinations were included as donors. All donors were Caucasian adults living in Nashville, Tennessee, USA. CD4+ T cells were enriched by magnetic negative selection, after which naive cells were positively selected on CD45RA and the negative fraction was taken as the memory subset. After blood collection by leukapheresis, PBMCs were isolated using Ficoll-Histopaque density gradient centrifugation and then cryopreserved in the vapor phase of liquid nitrogen. Analytical flow cytometry was used to check the purity and quantity of every magnetically sorted T cell population. Genomic DNA was isolated from every sorted fraction and measured by UV absorbance on a Nanodrop 2000c.

The chain is assembled from TRBV30 and TRBJ2-3, with 7 bases in between that match TRBD2. Sequenced: memory CD4+ T cells sorted from blood. The cell subset or site label on this specimen signifies: CD45RA-negative fraction. The source of this sequence is a young man in good health. The base sequence is TGTGCCTGGATCGGGCCGGCGGGGGTAGATACGCAGTATTTT. Its translation is CAWIGPAGVDTQYF.